The rows below give T cell receptor beta chains drawn from one sample of a study of CD8 T cells in ankylosing spondylitis. TCRdb reprocessed the 5' RACE reads via MiXCR and lists one record per CDR3 protein. Among approximately 140,000 distinct CDR3 sequences listed, roughly 15% were seen once. The source material was blood, either unsorted or a sorted T cell fraction (not recorded which). The receptors stem from a male donor with ankylosing spondylitis. Each CDR3 is given with its conserved first and last residue. A D gene is named only where the DNA matches it firmly. Clone sizes are given selectively: once, few, many, or a class where the clone is expanded.

>.|TRBV5-6|.|TRBJ2-1
TGTGCCAGCAGCTTGGCCCGACTAGCCTACAATGAGCAGTTCTTC
CASSLARLAYNEQFF
>few|TRBV5-6|TRBD1|TRBJ2-7
TGTGCCAGCAGCTTGGGGCCCGGGACAGGTTTTTACGAGCAGTACTTC
CASSLGPGTGFYEQYF
>.|TRBV18|TRBD1|TRBJ1-2
TGTGCCAGCTCACGTTCAGGGGGTTACGGCTACACCTTC
CASSRSGGYGYTF
>few|TRBV11-2|.|TRBJ2-2
TGTGCCAGCACGCACACCGGGGAGCTGTTTTTT
CASTHTGELFF
>.|TRBV2|.|TRBJ1-2
TGTGCCAGCACCTCCGGGGCCACCTATGGCTACACCTTC
CASTSGATYGYTF
>few|TRBV7-8|.|TRBJ1-1
TGTGCCAGCAGGCCTAACAGGGATATACAGAACACTGAAGCTTTCTTT
CASRPNRDIQNTEAFF
>many|TRBV28|.|TRBJ2-7
TGTGCCAGCAGTTTCCGATACGAGCAGTACTTC
CASSFRYEQYF
>.|TRBV11-2|.|TRBJ2-5
TGTGCCAGCAGGCCCCGGGCAAATCTGGAGACCCAGTACTTC
CASRPRANLETQYF
>few|TRBV27|TRBD1|TRBJ2-1
TGTGCCAGCAGTTGGACGCCAGGGGGCCGCAATGAGCAGTTCTTC
CASSWTPGGRNEQFF
>.|TRBV29-1|.|TRBJ2-7
TGCAGCGTGGGAGGGGGGACGCCCTACGAGCAGTACTTC
CSVGGGTPYEQYF
>.|TRBV20-1|.|TRBJ1-2
TGCAGTGCTAGAGATTTAAGGAACTATGGCTACACCTTC
CSARDLRNYGYTF